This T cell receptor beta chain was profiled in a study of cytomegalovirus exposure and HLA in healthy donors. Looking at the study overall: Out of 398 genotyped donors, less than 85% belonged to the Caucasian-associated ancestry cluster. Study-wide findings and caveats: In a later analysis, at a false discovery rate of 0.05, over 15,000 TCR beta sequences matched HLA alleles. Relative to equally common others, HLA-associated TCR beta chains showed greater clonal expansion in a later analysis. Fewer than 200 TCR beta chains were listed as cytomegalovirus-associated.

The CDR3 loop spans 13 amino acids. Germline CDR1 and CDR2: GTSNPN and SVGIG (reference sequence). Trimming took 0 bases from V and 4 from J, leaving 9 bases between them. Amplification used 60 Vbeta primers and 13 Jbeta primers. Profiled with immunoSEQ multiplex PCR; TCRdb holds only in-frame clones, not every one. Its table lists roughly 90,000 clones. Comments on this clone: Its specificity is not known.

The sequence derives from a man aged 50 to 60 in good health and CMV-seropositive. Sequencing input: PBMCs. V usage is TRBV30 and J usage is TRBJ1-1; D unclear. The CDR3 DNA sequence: TGTGCCTGGAGTGTAATCCCCCTCACTGAAGCTTTCTTT. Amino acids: CAWSVIPLTEAFF.